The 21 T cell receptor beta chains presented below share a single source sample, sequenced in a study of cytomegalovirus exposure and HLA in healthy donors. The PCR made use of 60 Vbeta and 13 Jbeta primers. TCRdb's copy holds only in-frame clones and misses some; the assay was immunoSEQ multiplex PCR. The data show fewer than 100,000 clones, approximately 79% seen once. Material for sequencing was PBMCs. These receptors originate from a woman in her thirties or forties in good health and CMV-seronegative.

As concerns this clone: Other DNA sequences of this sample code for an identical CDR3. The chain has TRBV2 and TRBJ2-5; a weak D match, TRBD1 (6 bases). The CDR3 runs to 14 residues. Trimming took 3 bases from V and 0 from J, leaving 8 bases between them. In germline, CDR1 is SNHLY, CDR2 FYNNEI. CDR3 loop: CASSENRDQETQYF. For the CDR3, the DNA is TGTGCCAGCAGTGAGAACAGGGACCAAGAGACCCAGTACTTC. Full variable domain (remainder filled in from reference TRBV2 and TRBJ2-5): EPEVTQTPSHQVTQMGQEVILRCVPISNHLYFYWYRQILGQKVEFLVSFYNNEISEKSEIFDDQFSVERPDGSNFTLKIRSTKLEDSAMYFCASSENRDQETQYFGPGTRLLVL.

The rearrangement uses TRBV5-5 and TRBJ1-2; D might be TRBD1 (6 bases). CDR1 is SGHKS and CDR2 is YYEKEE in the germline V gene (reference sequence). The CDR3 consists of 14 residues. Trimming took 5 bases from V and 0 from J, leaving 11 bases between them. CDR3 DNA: TGTGCCAGCAGTTCGACAGGAACTAACTATGGCTACACCTTC. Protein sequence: CASSSTGTNYGYTF.

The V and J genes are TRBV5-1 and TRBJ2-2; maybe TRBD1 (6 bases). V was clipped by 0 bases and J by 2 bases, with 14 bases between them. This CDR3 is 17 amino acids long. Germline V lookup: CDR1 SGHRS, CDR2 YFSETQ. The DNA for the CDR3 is TGCGCCAGCAGCTTGGGGGCAGGGGCATTAAACACCGGGGAGCTGTTTTTT. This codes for CASSLGAGALNTGELFF.

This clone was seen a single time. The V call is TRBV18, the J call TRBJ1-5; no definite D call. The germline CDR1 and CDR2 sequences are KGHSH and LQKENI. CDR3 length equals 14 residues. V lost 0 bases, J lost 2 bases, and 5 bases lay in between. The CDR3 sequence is CASSPPGGNQPQHF. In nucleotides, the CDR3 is TGTGCCAGCTCACCACCGGGAGGCAATCAGCCCCAGCATTTT.

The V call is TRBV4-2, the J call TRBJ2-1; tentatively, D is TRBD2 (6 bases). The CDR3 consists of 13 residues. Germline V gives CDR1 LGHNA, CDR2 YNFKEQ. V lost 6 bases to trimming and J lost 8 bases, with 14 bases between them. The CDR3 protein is CASRGTSPDEQFF. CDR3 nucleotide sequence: TGTGCCAGCAGGGGGACTTCACCCGATGAGCAGTTCTTC.

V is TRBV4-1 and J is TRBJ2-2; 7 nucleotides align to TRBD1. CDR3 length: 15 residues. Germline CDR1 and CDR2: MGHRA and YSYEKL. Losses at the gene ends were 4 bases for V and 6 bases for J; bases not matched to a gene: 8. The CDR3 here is CASSPRDRDSGELFF. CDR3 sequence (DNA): TGCGCCAGCAGCCCTCGCGACAGGGATTCCGGGGAGCTGTTTTTT.

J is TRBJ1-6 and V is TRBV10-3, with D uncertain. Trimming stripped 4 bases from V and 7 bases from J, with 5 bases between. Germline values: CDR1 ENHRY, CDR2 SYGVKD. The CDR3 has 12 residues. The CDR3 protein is CAISGPNSPLHF. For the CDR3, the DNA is TGTGCCATCAGTGGTCCGAATTCACCCCTCCACTTT.

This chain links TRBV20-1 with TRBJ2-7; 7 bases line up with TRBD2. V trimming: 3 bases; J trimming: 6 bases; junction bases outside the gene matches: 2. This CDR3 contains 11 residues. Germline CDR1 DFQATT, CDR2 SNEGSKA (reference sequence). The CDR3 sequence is CSASPGGEQYF. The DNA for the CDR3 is TGCAGTGCTAGTCCGGGGGGCGAGCAGTACTTC.

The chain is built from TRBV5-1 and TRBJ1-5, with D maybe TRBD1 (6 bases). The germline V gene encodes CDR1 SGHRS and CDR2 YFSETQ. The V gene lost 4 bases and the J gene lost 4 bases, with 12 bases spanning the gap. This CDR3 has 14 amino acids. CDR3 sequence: CASSPGTLNQPQHF. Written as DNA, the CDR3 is TGCGCCAGCAGCCCCGGGACACTGAATCAGCCCCAGCATTTT.

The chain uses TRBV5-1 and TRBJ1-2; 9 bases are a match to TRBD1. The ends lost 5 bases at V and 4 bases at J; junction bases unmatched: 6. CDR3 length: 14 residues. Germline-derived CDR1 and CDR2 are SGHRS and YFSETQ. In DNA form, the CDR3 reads TGCGCCAGCAGTACCGGGACAGGGACCTATGGCTACACCTTC. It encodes CASSTGTGTYGYTF.

The CDR3 DNA follows: TGCAGCGCCGAGGGGGACAGGGGACCTGAAGCTTTCTTT. Protein sequence: CSAEGDRGPEAFF. This sequence joins TRBV29-1 and TRBJ1-1; 10 positions match TRBD1. Germline CDR1 reads SQVTM; CDR2 reads ANQGSEA. The CDR3 runs 13 residues. With V trimmed by 7 bases and J by 6 bases, 8 bases remained unmatched.

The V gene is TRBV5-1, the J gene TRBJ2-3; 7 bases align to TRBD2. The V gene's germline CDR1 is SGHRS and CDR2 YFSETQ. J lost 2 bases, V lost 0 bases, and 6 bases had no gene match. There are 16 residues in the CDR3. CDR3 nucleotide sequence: TGCGCCAGCAGCTTGGATGTGCGGGGGATCACAGATACGCAGTATTTT. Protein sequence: CASSLDVRGITDTQYF. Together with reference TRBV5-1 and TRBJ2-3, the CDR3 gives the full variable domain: KAGVTQTPRYLIKTRGQQVTLSCSPISGHRSVSWYQQTPGQGLQFLFEYFSETQRNKGNFPGRFSGRQFSNSRSEMNVSTLELGDSALYLCASSLDVRGITDTQYFGPGTRLTVL.

The CDR3 loop is CASSYDRTEGYSPLHF. The CDR3 DNA follows: TGTGCCAGCAGTTACGACAGGACTGAGGGATATTCACCCCTCCACTTT. The rearrangement joins TRBV28 to TRBJ1-6, with a tentative D call TRBD1 (6 bases). Between the trimmed V and J ends, which lost 4 bases and 8 bases, there was a span of 18 bases. The CDR3 runs to 16 residues. Germline CDR1 is MDHEN and CDR2 is SYDVKM.

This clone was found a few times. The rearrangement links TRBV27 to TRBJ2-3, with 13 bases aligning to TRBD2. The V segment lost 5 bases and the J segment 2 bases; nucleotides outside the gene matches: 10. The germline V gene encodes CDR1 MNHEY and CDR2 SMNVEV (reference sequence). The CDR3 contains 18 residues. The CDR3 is CASSPGTSGTEPTDTQYF. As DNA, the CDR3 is TGTGCCAGCAGTCCCGGGACTAGCGGGACCGAACCCACAGATACGCAGTATTTT.

The CDR3 nucleotides are TGTGCCAGCAGCGATAGACTAGGTCTCACAGATACGCAGTATTTT. This sequence encodes CASSDRLGLTDTQYF. The chain uses TRBV7-2 and TRBJ2-3, with a weak D call TRBD2 (6 bases). The CDR3 loop spans 15 amino acids. Trimming removed 5 bases at V and 2 bases at J, with 14 bases between. The V gene's germline CDR1 is SGHTA and CDR2 FQGNSA.

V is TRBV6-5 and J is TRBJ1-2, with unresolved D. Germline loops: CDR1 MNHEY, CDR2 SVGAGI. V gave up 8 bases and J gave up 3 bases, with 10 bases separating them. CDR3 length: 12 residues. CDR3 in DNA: TGTGCCAGCGGTGGCAAAGACTATGGCTACACCTTC. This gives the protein CASGGKDYGYTF.

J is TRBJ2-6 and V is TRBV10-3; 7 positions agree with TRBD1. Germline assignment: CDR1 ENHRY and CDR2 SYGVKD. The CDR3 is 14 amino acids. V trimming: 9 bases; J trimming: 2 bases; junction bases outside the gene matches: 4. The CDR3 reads CAIFDRAGANVLTF. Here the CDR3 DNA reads TGTGCCATTTTCGACAGGGCTGGGGCCAACGTCCTGACTTTC.

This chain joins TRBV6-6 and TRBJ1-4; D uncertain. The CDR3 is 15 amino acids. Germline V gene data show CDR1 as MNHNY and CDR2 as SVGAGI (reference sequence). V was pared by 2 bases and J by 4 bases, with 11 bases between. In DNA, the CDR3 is TGTGCCAGCAGTTACGGAGGGATCGGTAATGAAAAACTGTTTTTT. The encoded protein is CASSYGGIGNEKLFF.

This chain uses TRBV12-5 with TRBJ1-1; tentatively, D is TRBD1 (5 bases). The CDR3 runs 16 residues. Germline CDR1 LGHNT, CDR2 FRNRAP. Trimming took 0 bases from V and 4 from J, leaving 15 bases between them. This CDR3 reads CASGLVLRAGGTEAFF. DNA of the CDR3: TGTGCTAGTGGTTTGGTATTGAGAGCCGGGGGCACTGAAGCTTTCTTT.

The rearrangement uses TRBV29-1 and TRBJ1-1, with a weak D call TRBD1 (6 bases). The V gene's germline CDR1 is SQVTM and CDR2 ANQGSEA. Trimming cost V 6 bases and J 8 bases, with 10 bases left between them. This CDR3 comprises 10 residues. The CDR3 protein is CSVAGEEAFF. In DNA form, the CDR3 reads TGCAGCGTAGCAGGGGAAGAAGCTTTCTTT.

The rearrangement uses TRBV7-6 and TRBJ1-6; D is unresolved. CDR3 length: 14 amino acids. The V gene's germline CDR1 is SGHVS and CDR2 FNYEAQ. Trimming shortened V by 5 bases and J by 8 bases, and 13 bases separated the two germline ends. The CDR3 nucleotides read TGTGCCAGCAGCCGACTGTCCGGTGATTCACCCCTCCACTTT. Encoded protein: CASSRLSGDSPLHF.